The T cell receptor beta chain described here comes from a study of metastatic and nonmetastatic thyroid tumors (dated by TCRdb to 2020 to 2022). Study-level background: For patients with malignant and with benign thyroid disease, the researchers compared repertoires between peripheral blood samples and tumor or nodule tissue samples.

No patient had received any treatment before thyroid surgery. Patient clinical samples collected from about 2012 to 2018 were retrospectively analysed using T-cell receptor beta sequencing. General findings and caveats noted by the study authors: In both blood and tumor samples, TCR beta diversity was reported to be significantly higher in malignant tumors than in benign nodules.

Only a few counts were recorded for this clone. Its specific antigen is unknown. It has no much larger one-base neighbor in the sample; base qualities were not kept. V lost 10 bases and J lost 1 base, and the count of bases not matched to a germline gene is 5. The germline V gene (reference sequence) yields LNHDA for CDR1 and SQIVND for CDR2. The CDR3 has 13 amino acids, counting the end cysteine and phenylalanine. The retained sequence is limited to the CDR3, 39 bases, with the frame set at the first base. Receptors were amplified or captured by PCR. TCRdb records Illumina HiSeq 4000 as the sequencer. High-throughput sequencing was used to profile the CDR3 region of the TCR beta-chain in every patient. The study's own analysis went as follows. A classifier to discriminate distant-metastatic papillary thyroid cancer patients was built from CDR3 differences across clinicopathological groups. To measure repertoire diversity the researchers used the Shannon index, while the Morisita-Horn index served to gauge how similar the tumor and blood repertoires were. TCRdb reran the public reads through fastp at Q25 and MiXCR, keeping productive beta chains. For this entry, the V and J calls and clone size follow TCRdb and not the study's own pipeline. The sample includes about 16,000 clones, with about 29% observed a single time. The ten most abundant clones make up roughly an eighth of the sample.

Sequencing used tumor tissue. This receptor was taken from a male donor with papillary thyroid cancer or a benign thyroid nodule (not recorded which). Some clones in this sample may be carry-over from other donors' samples. The chain couples TRBV19 to TRBJ2-7; TRBD1 aligns with 9 central bases. Here the CDR3 is given as CATGTGTSYEQYF. The DNA is as follows: TGTGCCACCGGGACAGGGACGTCCTACGAGCAGTACTTC.